Each of the 32 T cell receptor beta chains below was sequenced from the same sample in a study of post-analysis software for immune sequencing data. General observations from the study: Higher frequency in patients than in controls was seen for roughly 5 TRBV segments, with TRBV5-6, TRBV5-1 and TRBV20-1 among them.

The TCR beta cDNA libraries contained unique molecular identifiers. TCRdb used MiXCR to reprocess the PCR reads, holding one entry per CDR3 protein. The sample holds 750,000 to 900,000 distinct CDR3 sequences, about 43% seen once. Their cognate antigens are unknown. The sample consisted of blood. The receptors here all came from a girl aged 10-17 years with multiple sclerosis.

In its sample, this clonotype was seen a few times. This chain links TRBV7-9 with TRBJ2-3, with 11 bases fitting TRBD2. Germline loops: CDR1 SEHNR, CDR2 FQNEAQ (reference sequence). V lost 1 base, J lost 4 bases, and 7 bases stayed unmatched. This CDR3 is built from 17 residues. CDR3: CASSLDGLAGGPDTQYF. The DNA of the CDR3 is TGTGCCAGCAGCTTAGATGGGCTAGCGGGAGGCCCAGATACGCAGTATTTT.

CDR3 in DNA: TGCGCCAGCAGCCAAGTGGTAGATCCTAGCTACGAGCAGTACTTC. Translating it yields CASSQVVDPSYEQYF. The chain combines TRBV4-3 with TRBJ2-7; D not resolved. Germline CDR1 and CDR2: LGHNA and YSLEER. This CDR3 has 15 residues. V lost 1 base, J lost 3 bases, and 13 bases lay in between.

The V gene is TRBV7-9, the J gene TRBJ1-5, with 9 bases lining up with TRBD1. The germline V gene encodes CDR1 SEHNR and CDR2 FQNEAQ (reference sequence). This CDR3 region has 14 residues. The junction had 6 bases not matched to a gene; V was cut back by 6 bases and J by 6 bases. CDR3 region: CASSLTGGPQPQHF. The DNA for the CDR3 is TGTGCCAGCAGTCTAACAGGGGGCCCTCAGCCCCAGCATTTT. Full variable domain (remainder filled in from reference TRBV7-9 and TRBJ1-5): DTGVSQNPRHKITKRGQNVTFRCDPISEHNRLYWYRQTLGQGPEFLTYFQNEAQLEKSRLLSDRFSAERPKGSFSTLEIQRTEQGDSAMYLCASSLTGGPQPQHFGDGTRLSIL.

A few counts support this clonotype. The CDR3 DNA sequence: TGTGCCAGCAGCCAGGATCCTAGAACCAATAGAGATACGCAGTATTTT. As protein: CASSQDPRTNRDTQYF. This chain connects TRBV6-5 to TRBJ2-3; D unresolved. This CDR3 has 16 residues. The V gene's germline CDR1 is MNHEY and CDR2 SVGAGI. The V end lost 6 bases, the J end lost 5 bases, and 21 bases lay between the germline ends.

This clonotype has just a few counts. The J gene is TRBJ2-1, the V gene TRBV29-1, with TRBD1 identical over 7 bases. V dropped 6 bases and J dropped 4; count of bases not matched to a gene: 12. The CDR3 has 15 amino acids. From germline, CDR1 is SQVTM and CDR2 ANQGSEA. The CDR3 is CSVESGTDSYNEQFF. Here the CDR3 DNA reads TGCAGCGTGGAATCCGGGACAGATTCTTACAATGAGCAGTTCTTC.

V is TRBV20-1 and J is TRBJ2-2; no clear D gene. Trimming took 3 bases from V and 3 from J, leaving 8 bases between them. Germline lookup yields CDR1 DFQATT and CDR2 SNEGSKA (reference sequence). The length of the CDR3 is 13 residues. The CDR3 DNA follows: TGCAGTGCTAGCGCCGGTCACACCGGGGAGCTGTTTTTT. This sequence encodes CSASAGHTGELFF.

This clonotype was observed a handful of times. Sequence at one end of the junction differs from germline and may be a read error. The chain combines TRBV15 with TRBJ1-5; TRBD1 agrees at 11 bases. The CDR3 contains 17 residues. Germline CDR1 and CDR2: LNHNV and YYDKDF (reference sequence). DNA of the CDR3: TGTGCCACCAGCTTAAATATCGGGACAGGGGGGGTTCAGCCCCGGCATTTT. The encoded protein is CATSLNIGTGGVQPRHF. Supplemented by reference TRBV15 and TRBJ1-5, the full variable domain reads DAMVIQNPRYQVTQFGKPVTLSCSQTLNHNVMYWYQQKSSQAPKLLFHYYDKDFNNEADTPDNFQSRRPNTSFCFLDIRSPGLGDTAMYLCATSLNIGTGGVQPRHFGDGTRLSIL.

The chain links TRBV28 to TRBJ2-1; D gene ambiguous. Germline V CDR1 and CDR2: MDHEN, SYDVKM. This CDR3 spans 13 amino acids. The ends were cut back, 6 bases at V and 6 bases at J, with 12 bases in the middle. This CDR3 reads CASSSRRVNEQFF. The CDR3 nucleotides are TGTGCCAGCAGCTCGAGGCGCGTCAATGAGCAGTTCTTC.

The chain employs TRBV7-9 and TRBJ2-1; 7 positions agree with TRBD1. The CDR3 runs 15 residues. The germline V gene has CDR1 SEHNR and CDR2 FQNEAQ (reference sequence). V dropped 2 bases and J dropped 7; count of bases not matched to a gene: 8. The CDR3 DNA is TGTGCCAGCAGCTTAAAAGGGGGCGGAAGTAATGAGCAGTTCTTC. As protein: CASSLKGGGSNEQFF.

In this sample, this clonotype turned up a few times. V and J are TRBV7-8 and TRBJ1-4, with 7 positions matching TRBD1. This CDR3 spans 17 amino acids. Germline CDR1 SGHVS, CDR2 FQNEAQ. Trimming at V came to 7 bases and at J to 3 bases, leaving 14 bases not matched to a gene. This CDR3 reads CASTPGQSLGANEKLFF. As DNA, the CDR3 is TGTGCCAGCACTCCGGGACAGTCGTTAGGAGCTAATGAAAAACTGTTTTTT.

This clonotype was seen only a few times. The genes are TRBV7-9 and TRBJ2-7; 7 positions match TRBD1. The J segment lost 1 base and the V segment lost 2 bases, leaving 11 bases of the junction unmatched. Germline V gene sequence: CDR1 SEHNR, CDR2 FQNEAQ (reference sequence). There are 17 residues in the CDR3. In DNA form, the CDR3 reads TGTGCCAGCAGCTTAACTCAAAGGGGGCCCCGGTCCTACGAGCAGTACTTC. Encoded protein: CASSLTQRGPRSYEQYF.

This clonotype came up many times. The germline gene is not matched at one end of the junction; a read error may be the cause. The chain links TRBV12-3 or TRBV12-4 to TRBJ1-5; 7 bases fit TRBD1. The CDR3 sequence is 13 residues long. CDR3 in DNA: TGTGCCAGCAGCTTAGGGGGCAGCCAGCCCCAGCATTTT. As protein: CASSLGGSQPQHF.

Only one count was recorded for this clonotype. The chain is built from TRBV9 and TRBJ2-1, with 7 bases identical to TRBD2. CDR3 length: 16 amino acids. Per the germline V gene, CDR1 is SGDLS and CDR2 is YYNGEE. V was pared by 4 bases and J by 9 bases, with 16 bases of the junction left unmatched. CDR3 region: CASSPTTTSGVGEQFF. CDR3 sequence (DNA): TGTGCCAGCAGCCCAACGACGACGAGCGGGGTCGGTGAGCAGTTCTTC.

There are a few counts of this clonotype. Here the CDR3 reads CASSPLSSEYSGANVLTF. As DNA, the CDR3 is TGCGCCAGCAGCCCCTTAAGTAGCGAATACTCTGGGGCCAACGTCCTGACTTTC. The V gene is TRBV5-1, the J gene TRBJ2-6; weak D call: TRBD2 (5 bases). Germline CDR1 and CDR2: SGHRS and YFSETQ. Trimming pared 4 bases from V and 0 bases from J, leaving 17 bases between. The CDR3 is 18 residues long.

This clonotype has just one count. V gene TRBV20-1 combines with J gene TRBJ2-3, with D uncertain. V lost 2 bases, J lost 2 bases, and 14 bases lay in between. CDR3 length: 15 residues. Germline loops: CDR1 DFQATT, CDR2 SNEGSKA (reference sequence). CDR3 in amino acids: CSARLVGSTTDTQYF. The CDR3 coding sequence is TGCAGTGCTAGACTGGTGGGATCTACCACAGATACGCAGTATTTT.

This clonotype was detected a few times. The rearrangement links TRBV20-1 to TRBJ2-7; TRBD2 aligns across 11 bases. From germline, CDR1 is DFQATT and CDR2 SNEGSKA (reference sequence). The CDR3 contains 16 residues. With V trimmed by 3 bases and J by 0 bases, 7 bases remained unmatched. CDR3 sequence (DNA): TGCAGTGCTAGGGGAACTAGCGGGAGCTACTCCTACGAGCAGTACTTC. This codes for CSARGTSGSYSYEQYF.

The CDR3 sequence is CSARPGGEEKLFF. CDR3 nucleotide sequence: TGCAGTGCTAGACCGGGAGGTGAGGAAAAACTGTTTTTT. The chain uses TRBV20-1 and TRBJ1-4, with no clear D. V lost 2 bases to trimming and J lost 8 bases, with 12 bases between them. Germline CDR1 DFQATT, CDR2 SNEGSKA (reference sequence). The CDR3 spans 13 residues.

The chain uses TRBV4-3 and TRBJ2-3; D ambiguous. This CDR3 has 16 residues. V was trimmed by 0 bases and J by 4 bases, leaving 14 bases between them. The germline gives CDR1 LGHNA, CDR2 YSLEER. The CDR3 spells CASSQDQWAGSDTQYF. The DNA for the CDR3 is TGCGCCAGCAGCCAAGATCAGTGGGCTGGATCAGATACGCAGTATTTT.

The chain is built from TRBV12-3 or TRBV12-4 and TRBJ2-1; TRBD1 is a possible D gene (5 bases). V lost 4 bases, J lost 3 bases, and 16 bases lay in between. The length of the CDR3 is 16 residues. The CDR3 is CASSSFIGAVYNEQFF. In DNA form, the CDR3 reads TGTGCCAGCAGTTCATTTATAGGGGCGGTCTACAATGAGCAGTTCTTC.

V and J are TRBV28 and TRBJ1-5; 7 bases agree with TRBD1. The CDR3 has 14 residues. CDR1 MDHEN and CDR2 SYDVKM come from the germline V gene. The J segment lost 3 bases and the V segment lost 6 bases, leaving 5 bases of the junction unmatched. The CDR3 nucleotides read TGTGCCAGCAGCTACGGACAGGCCAATCAGCCCCAGCATTTT. It yields the protein CASSYGQANQPQHF.

This clonotype was picked up a small number of times. The J gene is TRBJ2-7, the V gene TRBV4-2, with 9 bases that match TRBD1. This CDR3 is built from 15 residues. V lost 5 bases to trimming and J lost 5 bases; unmatched junction nucleotides: 10. Germline V gives CDR1 LGHNA, CDR2 YNFKEQ. CDR3 loop: CASSAGTGRSNEQYF. CDR3 in DNA: TGTGCCAGCAGCGCGGGGACAGGGAGGTCCAACGAGCAGTACTTC.

This clonotype was recorded a few times. The gene calls are TRBV27 and TRBJ2-5; 10 bases agree with TRBD2. Trimming removed 5 bases from V and 7 bases from J; junction bases left unmatched: 7. CDR3 length: 14 residues. Germline V lookup: CDR1 MNHEY, CDR2 SMNVEV (reference sequence). This chain's CDR3 is CASSPLAGVGTQYF. CDR3 DNA sequence: TGTGCCAGCAGTCCCCTAGCGGGAGTGGGGACCCAGTACTTC.

This chain connects TRBV5-1 to TRBJ1-2; 7 positions match TRBD1. Germline V CDR1 and CDR2: SGHRS, YFSETQ. The junction had 11 bases not matched to a gene; V was cut back by 4 bases and J by 8 bases. The CDR3 covers 14 residues. The CDR3 DNA follows: TGCGCCAGCAGCCCCCGACAGGGTACTTGGGGCTACACCTTC. It yields the protein CASSPRQGTWGYTF.

Only a few counts were recorded for this clonotype. This sequence joins TRBV6-2 or TRBV6-3 and TRBJ2-7, with a tentative D call TRBD2 (6 bases). Germline V gene lookup returns CDR1 MNHEY and CDR2 SVGEGT. Trimming removed 0 bases from V and 2 bases from J, with 14 bases in between. The CDR3 consists of 16 residues. The CDR3 loop is CASSYSALALTYEQYF. DNA of the CDR3: TGTGCCAGCAGTTACTCGGCTCTAGCGCTAACCTACGAGCAGTACTTC.

This clonotype was detected only a few times. The chain couples TRBV29-1 to TRBJ1-1, with 8 bases that match TRBD1. The CDR3 sequence is 12 residues long. CDR1 SQVTM and CDR2 ANQGSEA come from the germline V gene. V was pared by 5 bases and J by 5 bases, with 4 bases of the junction left unmatched. The CDR3 DNA sequence: TGCAGCGTTCGGACAGGGCGGACTGAAGCTTTCTTT. Encoded protein: CSVRTGRTEAFF.

The chain carries TRBV28 and TRBJ1-5; D unclear. The CDR3 has 12 residues. CDR1 is MDHEN, CDR2 SYDVKM, per germline. Trimming left V 4 bases short and J 7 bases short, with 8 bases between. In DNA form, the CDR3 reads TGTGCCAGCAGTTCACCCGGACAGCCCCAGCATTTT. Translation: CASSSPGQPQHF.

This clonotype was seen only a few times. A single base separates this from a much larger clone, so it may be a read error. The chain combines TRBV7-2 with TRBJ2-3; D gene ambiguous. The CDR3 has 11 amino acids. The germline CDR1 and CDR2 sequences are SGHTA and FQGNSA. With 7 bases removed from V and 2 bases from J, the gap between germline ends came to 4 bases. CDR3: CASTPTDTQYF. In DNA, the CDR3 is TGTGCCAGCACCCCCACAGATACGCAGTATTTT.

The chain uses TRBV6-1 and TRBJ1-5; no reliable D call. The germline V and J ends were trimmed by 3 bases and 3 bases, with 12 bases remaining between them. CDR3 length: 15 amino acids. The germline CDR1 and CDR2 sequences are MNHNS and SASEGT. The CDR3 coding sequence is TGTGCCAGCAGTGAGGACTGGGATATCAATCAGCCCCAGCATTTT. This codes for CASSEDWDINQPQHF.

Concerning this clonotype: The conserved final phenylalanine or tryptophan is absent from the CDR3, which likely points to a read error. The chain has TRBV5-6 and TRBJ2-3, with 7 bases that match TRBD2. Germline loops: CDR1 SGHDT, CDR2 YYEEEE. The CDR3 totals 16 residues. V dropped 4 bases and J dropped 0; count of bases not matched to a gene: 8. The CDR3, as DNA: TGTGCCAGCAGCCCCGGGGTGCGGGAGAGCACAGATACGCAGTATTGT. Its protein is CASSPGVRESTDTQYC.

The chain couples TRBV6-6 to TRBJ1-5, with D possibly being TRBD1 (5 bases). Germline-derived CDR1 and CDR2 are MNHNY and SVGAGI (reference sequence). The germline V and J ends were trimmed by 3 bases and 5 bases, with 11 bases remaining between them. The CDR3 is made up of 14 amino acids. The CDR3, as DNA: TGTGCCAGCAGTTATTTTGGGGGAGATCAGCCCCAGCATTTT. Residues: CASSYFGGDQPQHF.

The rearrangement joins TRBV18 to TRBJ2-3, with D tentatively TRBD1 or TRBD2 (5 bases each). V gave up 3 bases and J gave up 4 bases, with 14 bases separating them. This CDR3 is 15 amino acids long. Germline V CDR1 and CDR2: KGHSH, LQKENI. The CDR3 reads CASSPGGILSDTQYF. As DNA, the CDR3 is TGTGCCAGCTCACCTGGGGGAATCCTCTCAGATACGCAGTATTTT.

A few counts support this clonotype. One junction end does not reproduce the germline sequence, and a read error may be involved. The chain combines TRBV29-1 with TRBJ2-7; 7 bases align to TRBD1. This CDR3 region has 14 residues. Germline assignment: CDR1 SQVTM and CDR2 ANQGSEA. This CDR3 reads CSVVPGGSSDEQYF. The CDR3 DNA reads as TGCAGCGTTGTCCCAGGGGGAAGCTCCGACGAGCAGTACTTC.